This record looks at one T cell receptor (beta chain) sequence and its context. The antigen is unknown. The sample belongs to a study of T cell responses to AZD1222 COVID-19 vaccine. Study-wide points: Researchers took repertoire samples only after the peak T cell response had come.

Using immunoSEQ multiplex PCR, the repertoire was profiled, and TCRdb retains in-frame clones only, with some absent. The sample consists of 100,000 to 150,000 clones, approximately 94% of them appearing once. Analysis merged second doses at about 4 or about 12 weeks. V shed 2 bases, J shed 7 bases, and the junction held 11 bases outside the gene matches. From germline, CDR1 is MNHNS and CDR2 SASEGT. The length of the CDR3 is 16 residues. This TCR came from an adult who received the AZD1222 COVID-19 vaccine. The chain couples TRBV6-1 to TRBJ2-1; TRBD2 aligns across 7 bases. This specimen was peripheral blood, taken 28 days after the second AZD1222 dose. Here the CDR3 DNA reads TGTGCCAGCAGTGAAAAGCTAGCGGTCAGAGGGAATGAGCAGTTCTTC. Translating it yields CASSEKLAVRGNEQFF.